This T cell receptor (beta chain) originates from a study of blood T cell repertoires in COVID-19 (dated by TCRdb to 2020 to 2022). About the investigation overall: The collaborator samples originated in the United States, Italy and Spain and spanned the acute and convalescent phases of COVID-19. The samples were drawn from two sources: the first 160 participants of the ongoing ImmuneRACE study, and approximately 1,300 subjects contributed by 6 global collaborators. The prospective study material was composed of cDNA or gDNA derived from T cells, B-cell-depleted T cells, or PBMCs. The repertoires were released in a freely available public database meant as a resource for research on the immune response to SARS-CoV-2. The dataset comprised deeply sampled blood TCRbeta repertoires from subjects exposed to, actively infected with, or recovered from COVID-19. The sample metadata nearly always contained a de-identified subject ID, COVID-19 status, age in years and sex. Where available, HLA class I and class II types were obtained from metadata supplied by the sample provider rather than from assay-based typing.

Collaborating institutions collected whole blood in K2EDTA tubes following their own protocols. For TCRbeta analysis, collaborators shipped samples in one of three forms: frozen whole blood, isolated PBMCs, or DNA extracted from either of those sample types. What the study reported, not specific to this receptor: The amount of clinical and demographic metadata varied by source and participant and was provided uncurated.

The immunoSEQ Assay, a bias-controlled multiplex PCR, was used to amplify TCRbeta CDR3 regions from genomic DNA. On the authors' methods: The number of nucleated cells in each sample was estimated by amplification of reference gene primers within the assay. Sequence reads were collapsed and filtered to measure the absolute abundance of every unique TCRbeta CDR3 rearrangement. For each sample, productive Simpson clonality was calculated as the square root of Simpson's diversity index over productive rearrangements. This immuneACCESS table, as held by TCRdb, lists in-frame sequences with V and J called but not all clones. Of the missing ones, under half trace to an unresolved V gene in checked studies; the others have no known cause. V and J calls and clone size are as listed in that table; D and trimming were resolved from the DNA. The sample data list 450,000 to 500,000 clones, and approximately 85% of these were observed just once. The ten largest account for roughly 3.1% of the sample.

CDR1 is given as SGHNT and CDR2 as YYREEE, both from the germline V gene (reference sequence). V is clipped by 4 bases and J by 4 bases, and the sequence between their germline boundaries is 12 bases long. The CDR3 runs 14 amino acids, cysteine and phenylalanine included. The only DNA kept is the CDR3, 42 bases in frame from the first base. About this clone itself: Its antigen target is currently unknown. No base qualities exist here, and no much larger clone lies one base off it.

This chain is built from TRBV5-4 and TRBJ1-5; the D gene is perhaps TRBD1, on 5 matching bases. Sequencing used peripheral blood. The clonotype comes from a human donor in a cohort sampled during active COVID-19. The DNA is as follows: TGTGCCAGCAGCGCGGGACGGAGTAATCAGCCCCAGCATTTT. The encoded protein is CASSAGRSNQPQHF.